The T cell receptor (beta chain) described here comes from a study of blood T cells in healthy people across ages. Overall study findings and caveats: Changes seen in expanded clonotypes were possibly confounded by donor CMV status left unknown.

Comment on this clonotype: What it recognizes is unknown.

CDR1 is DFQATT, CDR2 SNEGSKA, per germline (reference sequence). Trimming removed 6 bases from V and 5 bases from J; junction bases left unmatched: 11. This CDR3 is 14 amino acids long. Sample donors were healthy Caucasian individuals that came from Russia, aged roughly 6 to 100. Total RNA, at least 5 micrograms per sample, came from PBMCs. Sample-barcoded 5' priming and a J-beta primer mix drove a second PCR of roughly 6 to 12 cycles. TCRdb processed the 5' RACE reads anew with MiXCR; each CDR3 protein has one entry. The sample yields 710,000 or so distinct CDR3 sequences, roughly 32% seen once. This chain joins TRBV20-1 and TRBJ1-2; 8 nucleotides align to TRBD1. This sequence was found in an elderly woman in good health. The source material was blood. The CDR3 here is CSAPWTGRLYGYTF. The DNA for the CDR3 is TGCAGTGCACCCTGGACAGGGCGCCTTTATGGCTACACCTTC.